Listed below are T cell receptor beta chains from one sample, sequenced in a study of regulatory T cells in long-lasting Graves disease. TCRdb reprocessed the multiplex PCR reads with MiXCR, giving one entry per CDR3 protein. The sample consists of 600,000 to 800,000 distinct CDR3 sequences, around 30% of them appearing once. The sequenced sample was peripheral blood mononuclear cells (PBMCs), obtained when the disease was refractory, from a patient treated with antithyroid drugs. The receptors were sampled from a female donor with Graves disease. Both conserved end residues are part of each CDR3. Only some rows state a clone size, as once, few, many or a class for expanded clones.

V gene	J gene	clone size	CDR3 protein
TRBV13	TRBJ1-6	few	CASSLEGPRSPLHF
TRBV5-1	TRBJ1-5	few	CASSLDAGVRQPQHF
TRBV7-2	TRBJ2-7	few	CASSKWTSVPYEQYF
TRBV5-1	TRBJ1-1	NA	CASSLSRTGLKGGNTEAFF
TRBV30	TRBJ2-5	NA	CAWDSVSLQETQYF
TRBV6-5	TRBJ2-5	many	CASSSGTSGEGETQYF
TRBV3-1	NA	once	CASSQNLQGYQPQYF
TRBV5-1	TRBJ2-4	NA	CASSLALKNIQYF
TRBV28	TRBJ1-1	few	CASNHPAEAFF
TRBV15	TRBJ1-6	few	CATSRGSANSPLHF
TRBV7-6	TRBJ2-7	NA	CASSPGTSGVRYEQYF
TRBV30	TRBJ1-1	NA	CAWRGQEGVYSEAFF
TRBV12-3/TRBV12-4	TRBJ1-3	NA	CASSLVAGGDTIYF
TRBV4-2	TRBJ1-2	NA	CASSQGGQANNYGYTF